A selection of T cell receptor beta chains follows, all from one sample in a study of T cell responses to AZD1222 COVID-19 vaccine. Produced via immunoSEQ multiplex PCR; TCRdb's table is partial and in-frame only. This table has about 100,000 clones, around 89% appearing once. The material was peripheral blood, obtained on day 0 of AZD1222 vaccination. The receptor source for this set is an adult in good health. CDR3s include the opening cysteine and the closing phenylalanine or tryptophan. A D gene is named only where the DNA matches it firmly. Some rows have no size entry. The others give once, few or many, or a class for an expanded clone.

NA	TRBJ2-7	TRBV15	TRBD1	TGTGCCACCAGCAGACTTACCGGGACAGGGGTCCACGAGCAGTACTTC	CATSRLTGTGVHEQYF
NA	TRBJ2-1	TRBV19	NA	TGTGCCAGTAGTGATAGCGGCTGGGTGGATGAGCAGTTCTTC	CASSDSGWVDEQFF
NA	TRBJ1-2	TRBV11-3	NA	TGTGCCAGCAGCCGGACGGATAACTATGGCTACACCTTC	CASSRTDNYGYTF
NA	TRBJ2-2	TRBV5-1	NA	TGCGCCAGCAGCGCAGGGGGGAGCACCGGGGAGCTGTTTTTT	CASSAGGSTGELFF
NA	TRBJ1-3	TRBV6-1	NA	TGTGCCAGCAGTGAAGGGACAACTGGAAACACCATATATTTT	CASSEGTTGNTIYF
NA	TRBJ2-3	TRBV18	TRBD2	TGTGCCAGCTCACCGGCTAGCGGGGTGTCGGATACGCAGTATTTT	CASSPASGVSDTQYF
NA	TRBJ1-6	TRBV2	TRBD1	TGTGCCAGCATAATACAGGGGTCAACTAATTCACCCCTCCACTTT	CASIIQGSTNSPLHF
NA	TRBJ2-3	TRBV28	TRBD2	TGTGCCAGCAGTTTTGGCGGGAGGGACCCCACAGATACGCAGTATTTT	CASSFGGRDPTDTQYF
NA	TRBJ1-5	TRBV18	NA	TGTGCCAGCTCACTACCCGGTGGCCAGCCCCAGCATTTT	CASSLPGGQPQHF
NA	TRBJ1-4	TRBV28	TRBD1	TGTGCCAGCAGTTCCCCGGGACAGGGGGGTGAAAAACTGTTTTTT	CASSSPGQGGEKLFF
NA	TRBJ1-5	TRBV30	TRBD1	TGTGCCTGGAGCGCCGGGACAGGGTACCCCAATCAGCCCCAGCATTTT	CAWSAGTGYPNQPQHF
NA	TRBJ2-3	TRBV28	TRBD2	TGTGCCAGCAGCCAAATACTAGCGTTAAGCACAGATACGCAGTATTTT	CASSQILALSTDTQYF
NA	TRBJ2-7	TRBV5-1	TRBD1	TGCGCCAGCAGCTTGAGCACGCGCGAGACAGGGGCATTGCACGAGCAGTACTTC	CASSLSTRETGALHEQYF
NA	TRBJ1-1	TRBV7-9	TRBD1	TGTGCCAGCAGCCCGAAGACAGGGGGCGGCACTGAAGCTTTCTTT	CASSPKTGGGTEAFF
NA	TRBJ1-2	TRBV28	NA	TGTGCCAGCAGTTTAGGCAGTCTCATTGGCTACACCTTC	CASSLGSLIGYTF
NA	TRBJ1-4	TRBV29-1	TRBD1	TGCAGCGTTGAGGTACAGGGGGCCGGTGAAAAACTGTTTTTT	CSVEVQGAGEKLFF
NA	TRBJ1-5	TRBV6-5	NA	TGTGCCAGCAGTCTAATTAGCAATCAGCCCCAGCATTTT	CASSLISNQPQHF
NA	TRBJ2-4	TRBV5-4	TRBD2	TGTGCCAGCAGCACCGGACTAGCGGGAGCGGAAAACATTCAGTACTTC	CASSTGLAGAENIQYF
NA	TRBJ2-7	TRBV28	NA	TGTGCCAGCATAACTAGGGGGGGCTACGAGCAGTACTTC	CASITRGGYEQYF
NA	TRBJ2-5	TRBV4-2	NA	TGTGCCAGCAGCCAAGGGACGGCGGTTGGCCCCCCAGAGACCCAGTACTTC	CASSQGTAVGPPETQYF
once	TRBJ1-5	TRBV19	NA	TGTGCCAGTGGGGCTGAGTTTGGGGCACCGGATCAGCCCCAGCATTTT	CASGAEFGAPDQPQHF
NA	TRBJ1-2	TRBV28	NA	TGTGCCAGCAGTCTGGAGGCCAGGCGGGGCTACACCTTC	CASSLEARRGYTF
NA	TRBJ1-1	TRBV12-3/TRBV12-4	TRBD1	TGTGCCAGCAGTTTTGACAGGGGAACTGAAGCTTTCTTT	CASSFDRGTEAFF
NA	TRBJ1-4	TRBV7-8	TRBD1	TGTGCCAGCAGCCGAGACAGGGGCTATGAAAAACTGTTTTTT	CASSRDRGYEKLFF
NA	TRBJ2-1	TRBV27	TRBD2	TGTGCCAGCCGCCCGGGACTAGCGGGAGGAGAGCAGTTCTTC	CASRPGLAGGEQFF
NA	TRBJ2-3	TRBV27	TRBD1	TGTGCCAGCAGCTGGACAGGGGGCACAGATACGCAGTATTTT	CASSWTGGTDTQYF
once	TRBJ1-4	TRBV4-1	NA	TGCGCCAGCAGCCAAGCAGAGGGCGGGCGAAGTGAAAAACTGTTTTTT	CASSQAEGGRSEKLFF
NA	TRBJ2-1	TRBV5-4	NA	TGTGCCAGCAGCTTCGGCGGGTCGGGAGCGCACTACAATGAGCAGTTCTTC	CASSFGGSGAHYNEQFF
NA	TRBJ1-4	TRBV9	NA	TGTGCCAGCAGCTTAGCAACTAATGAAAAACTGTTTTTT	CASSLATNEKLFF
NA	TRBJ1-3	TRBV7-9	TRBD1	TGTGCCGGAGAGACAGGGGGTATTGGAAACACCATATATTTT	CAGETGGIGNTIYF
NA	TRBJ1-4	TRBV21-1	NA	TGTGCCAGCAGCAAAGCAGGCAGATATAATGAAAAACTGTTTTTT	CASSKAGRYNEKLFF
NA	TRBJ2-3	TRBV28	NA	TGTGCCAGCAGTTTATCACTACTGAGGGGCACAGATACGCAGTATTTT	CASSLSLLRGTDTQYF
NA	TRBJ1-1	TRBV28	NA	TGTGCCAGCAGTTTAGGGACACTCGGAATCGAAGCTTTCTTT	CASSLGTLGIEAFF
NA	TRBJ2-1	TRBV7-9	NA	TGTGCCAGCAGCTTATTAGGGCTTGAGAATGAGCAGTTCTTC	CASSLLGLENEQFF
NA	TRBJ1-2	TRBV24-1	NA	TGTGCCACCAGTGATGGGGGGTACTATGGCTACACCTTC	CATSDGGYYGYTF
NA	TRBJ1-1	TRBV9	TRBD1	TGTGCCAGCAGCGGAGACGGGACAGTTGAAGCTTTCTTT	CASSGDGTVEAFF
NA	TRBJ1-1	TRBV5-1	NA	TGCGCCAGCAGCTTGGGGACCATCCCAAGTCGCACTGAAGCTTTCTTT	CASSLGTIPSRTEAFF
NA	TRBJ2-5	TRBV4-2	NA	TGTGCCAGCAGCCAAGGTTATGGGGTTACCCAAGAGACCCAGTACTTC	CASSQGYGVTQETQYF
NA	TRBJ2-3	TRBV11-2	TRBD2	TGTGCCAGCAGCTCCTCTAGCGGGGGAGCTAGCACAGATACGCAGTATTTT	CASSSSSGGASTDTQYF
NA	TRBJ2-1	TRBV9	TRBD2	TGTGCCAGCAGCCCCCAAGGACTAGCCACCCATGAGCAGTTCTTC	CASSPQGLATHEQFF
NA	TRBJ2-7	TRBV5-1	TRBD1	TGCGCCAGCAGTTGGGACAGCTCCTACGAGCAGTACTTC	CASSWDSSYEQYF
few	TRBJ2-7	TRBV7-9	NA	TGTGCCAGCAGCTTAGGTTGGGACCGCTCTAAGGGAGAGCAGTACTTC	CASSLGWDRSKGEQYF
NA	TRBJ1-1	TRBV7-9	TRBD1	TGTGCCAGCAGCCCCAGGGGGGGGCCGAACACTGAAGCTTTCTTT	CASSPRGGPNTEAFF
NA	TRBJ1-1	TRBV29-1	NA	TGCAGCGTTGTAAGGCAGGCGAACACTGAAGCTTTCTTT	CSVVRQANTEAFF
NA	TRBJ1-3	TRBV5-4	NA	TGTGCCAGCAGCTTGGATCCGGGGGTTGGAAACACCATATATTTT	CASSLDPGVGNTIYF
NA	TRBJ2-3	TRBV13	NA	TGTGCCAGCAGCCACACCTTCGGTGGGCCTGGGGCAGATACGCAGTATTTT	CASSHTFGGPGADTQYF
NA	TRBJ2-1	TRBV5-4	NA	TGTGCCAGCAGCTGGACACACAATGAGCAGTTCTTC	CASSWTHNEQFF
NA	TRBJ2-6	TRBV7-3	NA	TGTGCCAGCGGGGGGAATTCTGGGGCCAACGTCCTGACTTTC	CASGGNSGANVLTF
few	TRBJ1-5	TRBV7-9	NA	TGTGCCAGCAGCTTAGGTGTAGGGGATCAGCCCCAGCATTTT	CASSLGVGDQPQHF
NA	TRBJ2-2	TRBV19	NA	TGTGCCAGTAGACCGACGACTCGAGACGTTGGCGGGGAGCTGTTTTTT	CASRPTTRDVGGELFF
NA	TRBJ2-7	TRBV30	NA	TGTGCCTGGAGTTACGGTGGTAGCACCTACGAGCAGTACTTC	CAWSYGGSTYEQYF
NA	TRBJ2-3	TRBV4-2	TRBD2	TGTGCCAGCAGCCAGGAGCGGGAGGGGTCAGATACGCAGTATTTT	CASSQEREGSDTQYF
NA	TRBJ1-5	TRBV18	NA	TGTGCCAGCTCACCGAGGGCGAGCAATCAGCCCCAGCATTTT	CASSPRASNQPQHF